The 20 T cell receptor beta chains presented below share a single source sample, sequenced in a study of shared clonotypes between healthy human individuals. Only in-frame clones appear in the TCRdb table, and some are missing; sequencing was by immunoSEQ multiplex PCR. Altogether 2 million to 2.5 million clones are present, approximately 96% being singletons, with the ten largest covering 0.13%. The specimen was naive CD4+ T cells sorted from blood. As for subset: CD45RA+ positively selected. These receptors were collected from a man between 18 and 29 years old in good health.

The genes are TRBV2 and TRBJ1-2; D may be TRBD1 (5 bases). Trimming left V 1 base short and J 8 bases short, with 17 bases between. There are 15 residues in the CDR3. Germline CDR1 is SNHLY and CDR2 is FYNNEI. The CDR3 protein is CASSEEFPGLQGYTF. In nucleotides, the CDR3 is TGTGCCAGCAGTGAAGAATTTCCAGGGTTACAGGGCTACACCTTC.

For this clone: In the same sample, other DNA sequences code for this CDR3. V and J are TRBV18 and TRBJ1-4; weak D call: TRBD1 (5 bases). This CDR3 region has 12 residues. Germline V gene lookup returns CDR1 KGHSH and CDR2 LQKENI. V dropped 2 bases and J dropped 7 bases, with 5 bases sitting between them. CDR3: CASSPGGEKLFF. CDR3 bases: TGTGCCAGCTCACCAGGGGGTGAAAAACTGTTTTTT.

The chain couples TRBV21-1 to TRBJ2-5; the tabulated D call, TRBD2, remains unverified against the DNA. TRBV21-1 is classified as a pseudogene. CDR3 length equals 14 residues. The CDR3 protein is CASTSGEGGETQYF. CDR3 nucleotide sequence: TGTGCCAGCACGTCCGGGGAAGGCGGAGAGACCCAGTACTTC.

CDR3 amino acids: CASSFDRDTYEQYF. DNA of the CDR3: TGTGCCAGCAGTTTCGACAGGGACACCTACGAGCAGTACTTC. The chain joins TRBV6-5 to TRBJ2-7; 7 nucleotides agree with TRBD1. This CDR3 spans 14 amino acids. The germline V gene encodes CDR1 MNHEY and CDR2 SVGAGI. The trim removed 4 bases at V and 2 bases at J, leaving 5 bases unmatched.

V usage is TRBV11-2 and J usage is TRBJ1-1, with D unclear. Looked up from germline, CDR1 is SGHAT and CDR2 is FQNNGV. The CDR3 runs to 13 residues. V lost 1 base, J lost 4 bases, and 7 bases lay in between. CDR3 sequence reads: CASSLARSTEAFF. CDR3 nucleotides: TGTGCCAGCAGCTTAGCCAGATCCACTGAAGCTTTCTTT.

The chain has TRBV6-1 and TRBJ2-7, with a possible D match to TRBD2 (6 bases). The germline CDR1 and CDR2 sequences are MNHNS and SASEGT. The CDR3 contains 15 residues. With 2 bases removed from V and 7 bases from J, the gap between germline ends came to 18 bases. The CDR3 sequence is CASSESSGDPGEQYF. The CDR3 DNA reads TGTGCCAGCAGTGAATCGTCGGGGGACCCAGGGGAGCAGTACTTC.

The chain links TRBV5-1 to TRBJ2-1, with TRBD2 matching 10 bases. J was trimmed by 4 bases and V by 4 bases; bases with no gene match: 8. This CDR3 has 16 residues. Germline CDR1 and CDR2: SGHRS and YFSETQ. CDR3 sequence: CASSGSGGPLYNEQFF. Written as DNA, the CDR3 is TGCGCCAGCAGCGGTAGCGGGGGGCCTCTTTACAATGAGCAGTTCTTC.

The genes are TRBV9 and TRBJ2-1; D gene unclear. In germline, CDR1 is SGDLS, CDR2 YYNGEE. Trimming removed 4 bases from V and 7 bases from J, with 6 bases in between. The length of the CDR3 is 11 residues. CDR3 nucleotide sequence: TGTGCCAGCAGCATAGAAAATGAGCAGTTCTTC. Its protein is CASSIENEQFF.

The V gene is TRBV10-2, the J gene TRBJ2-7; 9 bases line up with TRBD1. J gave up 1 base and V 6 bases, and 7 bases lay outside the gene matches. The CDR3 loop spans 15 amino acids. Germline loops: CDR1 WSHSY, CDR2 SAAADI. Here the CDR3 reads CASSFAGTGSYEQYF. CDR3 coding DNA: TGCGCCAGCAGCTTCGCCGGGACAGGGTCCTACGAGCAGTACTTC.

The CDR3 nucleotides are TGTGCCAGCAGCTCACAGGGCCTCTCTGGGGCCAACGTCCTGACTTTC. Translating it yields CASSSQGLSGANVLTF. The chain uses TRBV7-6 and TRBJ2-6; tentatively, D is TRBD1 (6 bases). Germline V gene data show CDR1 as SGHVS and CDR2 as FNYEAQ. Trimming removed 4 bases from V and 0 bases from J, with 10 bases in between. This CDR3 is 16 amino acids long.

To note about this clone: Other DNA variants within this sample encode the same CDR3. This chain connects TRBV5-1 to TRBJ2-5; 7 nucleotides line up with TRBD1. Trimming took 4 bases from V and 2 from J; bases not matched to a gene: 5. This CDR3 comprises 14 residues. The V gene's germline CDR1 is SGHRS and CDR2 YFSETQ. CDR3 residues: CASSPGTAQETQYF. CDR3 DNA sequence: TGCGCCAGCAGCCCCGGGACAGCTCAAGAGACCCAGTACTTC.

As to this clone: Other DNA sequences of this sample code for an identical CDR3. V gene TRBV30 combines with J gene TRBJ1-1; D remains ambiguous. The V end lost 3 bases, the J end lost 0 bases, and 8 bases lay between the germline ends. The CDR3 sequence is 13 residues long. Germline loops: CDR1 GTSNPN, CDR2 SVGIG (reference sequence). The CDR3 DNA follows: TGTGCCTGGAGCCCTCCCGTGAACACTGAAGCTTTCTTT. As protein: CAWSPPVNTEAFF.

About this clone: This CDR3 is also generated by other DNA sequences in the sample. V is TRBV6-5 and J is TRBJ1-1; no reliable D call. Germline V CDR1 and CDR2: MNHEY, SVGAGI. The CDR3 totals 13 residues. V lost 0 bases, J lost 4 bases, and 6 bases lay in between. The CDR3 bases are TGTGCCAGCAGTTACTCCAAGGGCACTGAAGCTTTCTTT. Translated, it gives CASSYSKGTEAFF.

V gene TRBV7-9 combines with J gene TRBJ2-1; no firm D call. Trimming removed 5 bases from V and 4 bases from J, with 21 bases in between. The CDR3 sequence is 17 residues long. Germline V gene data show CDR1 as SEHNR and CDR2 as FQNEAQ (reference sequence). The CDR3 loop reads CASSTWRVRTEYNEQFF. The CDR3 DNA reads as TGTGCCAGCAGCACGTGGCGCGTTAGGACCGAGTACAATGAGCAGTTCTTC.

The J gene is TRBJ2-7, the V gene TRBV11-3; TRBD1 aligns across 12 bases. The CDR3 sequence is 16 residues long. With 5 bases clipped from V and 5 bases from J, the junction kept 10 bases outside the gene matches. Germline V gene sequence: CDR1 SGHNT, CDR2 YENEEA. CDR3 nucleotides: TGTGCCAGCAGCGTTCGACCGGGACAGGGGGCGGACGAGCAGTACTTC. This gives the protein CASSVRPGQGADEQYF.

The table lists this clone with a count of one. The rearrangement joins TRBV7-2 to TRBJ2-5; 8 bases match TRBD1. Trimming removed 2 bases from V and 4 bases from J; junction bases left unmatched: 3. The CDR3 contains 14 residues. In germline, CDR1 is SGHTA, CDR2 FQGNSA. The CDR3, as DNA: TGTGCCAGCAGCTTATTCACAGGGGGAGAGACCCAGTACTTC. Residues: CASSLFTGGETQYF.

The CDR3: CASSFDAGDWVKYF. The DNA of the CDR3 is TGTGCCAGCAGCTTTGATGCGGGAGACTGGGTTAAGTACTTC. The chain joins TRBV7-8 to TRBJ2-7, with 7 bases that match TRBD2. Trimming cost V 3 bases and J 11 bases; bases outside gene matches: 13. Looked up from germline, CDR1 is SGHVS and CDR2 is FQNEAQ. There are 14 residues in the CDR3.

CDR3 sequence reads: CASSAGQGGTEAFF. The CDR3 DNA sequence: TGCGCCAGCAGCGCGGGACAGGGGGGCACTGAAGCTTTCTTT. The chain employs TRBV10-1 and TRBJ1-1, with 11 bases fitting TRBD1. Germline loops: CDR1 WNHNN, CDR2 SYGVQD (reference sequence). V shed 6 bases and J 4 bases; nucleotides not matched to a gene: 4. This CDR3 comprises 14 residues.

This clone occurred once. The rearrangement links TRBV2 to TRBJ2-5; TRBD2 agrees at 14 bases. CDR3 length: 16 residues. Germline V gene lookup returns CDR1 SNHLY and CDR2 FYNNEI. The V gene end was trimmed by 6 bases and the J gene end by 0 bases; junction bases not matched to a gene: 3. CDR3 DNA sequence: TGTGCCAGCAGCGGACTAGCGGGGGGACACCAAGAGACCCAGTACTTC. It is translated as CASSGLAGGHQETQYF.

This sequence joins TRBV11-3 and TRBJ2-1; TRBD2 matches at 9 bases. This CDR3 is built from 15 residues. Looked up from germline, CDR1 is SGHNT and CDR2 is YENEEA. The junction had 4 bases not matched to a gene; V was cut back by 1 base and J by 6 bases. CDR3 in DNA: TGTGCCAGCAGCTTAGTTGCGGGAGGGGGCAATGAGCAGTTCTTC. This gives the protein CASSLVAGGGNEQFF.